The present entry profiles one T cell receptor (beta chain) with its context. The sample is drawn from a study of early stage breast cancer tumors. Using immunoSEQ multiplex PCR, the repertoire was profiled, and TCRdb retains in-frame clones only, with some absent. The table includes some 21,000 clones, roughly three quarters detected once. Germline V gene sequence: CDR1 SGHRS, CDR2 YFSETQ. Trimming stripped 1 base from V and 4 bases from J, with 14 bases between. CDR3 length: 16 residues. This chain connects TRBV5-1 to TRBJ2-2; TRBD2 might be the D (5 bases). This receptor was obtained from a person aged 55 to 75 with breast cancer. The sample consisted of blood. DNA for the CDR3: TGCGCCAGCAGCTTGCGGGGATCACTGGGCACCGGGGAGCTGTTTTTT. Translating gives CASSLRGSLGTGELFF.